This record concerns one TCR beta chain sequence. This CDR3 has 16 residues. The ends lost 4 bases at V and 1 base at J; junction bases unmatched: 3. Germline V gives CDR1 LGHDT, CDR2 YNNKEL (reference sequence). The assay was immunoSEQ multiplex PCR, and TCRdb's table has in-frame clones only and misses some. Found here are some 320,000 clones, 89% of them singletons; the top ten hold less than 3.5%. The sample comes from a study of blood T cell repertoires in COVID-19. The TCR was taken from a woman in her 50s who had been exposed to COVID-19. Sequencing used PBMCs or T cells enriched from blood (not recorded which). The V gene is TRBV3-1 (or the pseudogene TRBV3-2), the J gene TRBJ1-3; 11 nucleotides match TRBD1. The CDR3 spells CASSPGTGGSGNTIYF. The CDR3 DNA is TGTGCCAGCAGCCCCGGGACAGGGGGATCTGGAAACACCATATATTTT.